This TCR beta chain was sequenced during a study of control samples from healthy donors and cancer patients. Only in-frame clones appear in the TCRdb table, and some are missing; sequencing was by immunoSEQ multiplex PCR. The table lists some 120,000 clones, more than 80% of them singletons. Trimming removed 4 bases from V and 3 bases from J, with 16 bases in between. There are 15 residues in the CDR3. Germline V gene lookup returns CDR1 SGHNT and CDR2 YYREEE (reference sequence). The specimen was blood. The chain joins TRBV5-4 to TRBJ1-2; weak D call: TRBD1 (5 bases). This receptor was obtained from a man aged 18 to 29 in good health. CDR3 residues: CASSPRREGHYGYTF. The CDR3 DNA sequence: TGTGCCAGCAGCCCTCGACGGGAGGGACACTATGGCTACACCTTC.